This T cell receptor (beta chain) was captured in a study of T cell responses to AZD1222 COVID-19 vaccine. Study-wide results and caveats: Spike-specific TCR breadth rose after two AZD1222 doses, and depth rose as well.

Notes on this clone: What it binds is not known.

The germline CDR1 and CDR2 sequences are SGHTA and FQGNSA. This CDR3 has 17 amino acids. V was trimmed by 1 base and J by 4 bases, leaving 17 bases between them. The repertoire was sequenced with immunoSEQ multiplex PCR; TCRdb's copy has only in-frame clones and lacks some. The profile covers more than 75,000 clones, with around 89% appearing a single time and over 6.5% taken by the ten largest. The genes are TRBV7-2 and TRBJ1-5; maybe TRBD1 (6 bases). The sample in question was peripheral blood, obtained on day 0 of AZD1222 vaccination. This TCR came from an adult in good health. DNA of the CDR3: TGTGCCAGCAGCTTAGGGGGGGCAGCCTCAGGAAATCAGCCCCAGCATTTT. Its protein product is CASSLGGAASGNQPQHF.